This T cell receptor beta chain was identified during a study of CD8 T cells in ankylosing spondylitis. Germline values: CDR1 ENHRY, CDR2 SYGVKD. This CDR3 region has 15 residues. V lost 2 bases and J lost 2, with 11 bases in between. Study-level results: As reported, disease-linked clones showed significant enrichment in matched ankylosing spondylitis synovial fluid.

Concerning this clonotype: Its antigen is undetermined.

In making TCR beta libraries, quantitative 5'-RACE with molecular barcodes was used. TCRdb independently ran MiXCR on the 5' RACE reads; one entry per CDR3 protein. The profile shows roughly 180,000 distinct CDR3 sequences, roughly 13% of them singletons. The origin of this receptor is a female donor with ankylosing spondylitis or in good health (not recorded which). The chain employs TRBV10-3 and TRBJ2-3, with D perhaps matching TRBD2 (6 bases). Sequences were obtained from blood, either unsorted or a sorted T cell fraction (not recorded which). In DNA form, the CDR3 reads TGTGCCATCAGTGAGCCTAGCGAGATCACAGATACGCAGTATTTT. As protein: CAISEPSEITDTQYF.